These T cell receptor beta chains were read from a single sample in a study of cytomegalovirus exposure and HLA in healthy donors. TCRdb's copy holds only in-frame clones and misses some; the assay was immunoSEQ multiplex PCR. Of around 100,000 clones listed, 60% to 70% are singletons. The sequenced sample consisted of PBMCs. These receptor sequences come from a woman in her 50s in good health and CMV-seronegative. The CDR3 runs from the conserved cysteine through the conserved F or W. A D gene is named only where the DNA matches it firmly. Size is omitted from some rows. Given values are once, few, many or a class for expanded clones.

abundance: few
v_gene: TRBV19
j_gene: TRBJ2-1
d_gene: -
CDR3nt: TGTGCCAGTAGGCTGCGCGGCAGCAATGAGCAGTTCTTC
CDR3aa: CASRLRGSNEQFF

abundance: -
v_gene: TRBV4-3
j_gene: TRBJ2-3
d_gene: TRBD1
CDR3nt: TGCGCCAGCAGCCAGGACCCGACAGGGTATGAAGGCACAGATACGCAGTATTTT
CDR3aa: CASSQDPTGYEGTDTQYF

abundance: -
v_gene: TRBV7-9
j_gene: TRBJ2-5
d_gene: -
CDR3nt: TGTGCCAGCAGCCAACCGCGATCAGGGTGGGAGACCCAGTACTTC
CDR3aa: CASSQPRSGWETQYF

abundance: -
v_gene: TRBV11-3
j_gene: TRBJ2-1
d_gene: TRBD2
CDR3nt: TGTGCCAGCAGCTCTCGATCCAGCGGGAGTTACAATGAGCAGTTCTTC
CDR3aa: CASSSRSSGSYNEQFF

abundance: -
v_gene: TRBV6-1
j_gene: TRBJ1-2
d_gene: -
CDR3nt: TGTGCCAGCAGTGATCGGGACACCCCCCGCTCGACTTTTGGCTACACCTTC
CDR3aa: CASSDRDTPRSTFGYTF

abundance: few
v_gene: TRBV7-2
j_gene: TRBJ2-1
d_gene: TRBD2
CDR3nt: TGTGCCAGCAGTCCTCCGGGACTAGAGGGGTATGAGCAGTTCTTC
CDR3aa: CASSPPGLEGYEQFF

abundance: -
v_gene: TRBV12-5
j_gene: TRBJ2-2
d_gene: -
CDR3nt: TGTGCTAGTGGTTTGATCGTGACAGCCTTCACCGGGGAGCTGTTTTTT
CDR3aa: CASGLIVTAFTGELFF

abundance: -
v_gene: TRBV7-3
j_gene: TRBJ2-1
d_gene: TRBD2
CDR3nt: TGTGCCAGCAGCTTACCGGGAGGGCCCTCGACGGGGTCCTACAATGAGCAGTTCTTC
CDR3aa: CASSLPGGPSTGSYNEQFF

abundance: -
v_gene: TRBV29-1
j_gene: TRBJ2-3
d_gene: TRBD2
CDR3nt: TGCAGCGGGACTAGCGGCACAGATACGCAGTATTTT
CDR3aa: CSGTSGTDTQYF

abundance: -
v_gene: TRBV5-8
j_gene: TRBJ1-1
d_gene: -
CDR3nt: TGTGCCAGCAGCTTGGGAGCGAGGGTTGGGACTGAAGCTTTCTTT
CDR3aa: CASSLGARVGTEAFF

abundance: -
v_gene: TRBV27
j_gene: TRBJ1-2
d_gene: -
CDR3nt: TGTGCCAGCAGTTTCGCAGGAATGAACTATGGCTACACCTTC
CDR3aa: CASSFAGMNYGYTF

abundance: -
v_gene: TRBV7-8
j_gene: TRBJ2-5
d_gene: -
CDR3nt: TGTGCCAGCAGCTTAGAGACAGGCCTAGGGGAGACCCAGTACTTC
CDR3aa: CASSLETGLGETQYF

abundance: -
v_gene: TRBV13
j_gene: TRBJ2-1
d_gene: TRBD1
CDR3nt: TGTGCCAGCTACCAAAGGGACAGGGGGGGAAATGAGCAGTTCTTC
CDR3aa: CASYQRDRGGNEQFF

abundance: few
v_gene: TRBV2
j_gene: TRBJ1-6
d_gene: TRBD1
CDR3nt: TGTGCCAGCAGTGAAGGGGACAGCTATTCACCCCTCCACTTT
CDR3aa: CASSEGDSYSPLHF

abundance: few
v_gene: TRBV11-2
j_gene: TRBJ1-3
d_gene: -
CDR3nt: TGTGCCAGCAGCTTACGTAACTCTGGAAACACCATATATTTT
CDR3aa: CASSLRNSGNTIYF

abundance: -
v_gene: TRBV19
j_gene: TRBJ2-3
d_gene: -
CDR3nt: TGTGCCAGTAGACAGGCAGGGGATACGCAGTATTTT
CDR3aa: CASRQAGDTQYF

abundance: few
v_gene: TRBV6-4
j_gene: TRBJ2-3
d_gene: TRBD2
CDR3nt: TGTGCCAGCAGTCTGGCTAGCGGGGGAAGCACAGATACGCAGTATTTT
CDR3aa: CASSLASGGSTDTQYF

abundance: few
v_gene: TRBV18
j_gene: TRBJ1-4
d_gene: -
CDR3nt: TGTGCCAGCTCAATGAACAGGGATGAAAAACTGTTTTTT
CDR3aa: CASSMNRDEKLFF

abundance: -
v_gene: TRBV29-1
j_gene: TRBJ2-1
d_gene: -
CDR3nt: TGCAGCGTTAAAAGAGGGATTAATGAGCAGTTCTTC
CDR3aa: CSVKRGINEQFF

abundance: few
v_gene: TRBV7-2
j_gene: TRBJ1-2
d_gene: TRBD1
CDR3nt: TGTGCCAGCAGGGGACAGAGCTATGGCTACACCTTC
CDR3aa: CASRGQSYGYTF

abundance: -
v_gene: TRBV6-6
j_gene: TRBJ1-5
d_gene: TRBD1
CDR3nt: TGTGCCAGCAGTTACTCCCAGGGGGACGGTCAGCCCCAGCATTTT
CDR3aa: CASSYSQGDGQPQHF

abundance: -
v_gene: TRBV5-1
j_gene: TRBJ2-3
d_gene: -
CDR3nt: TGCGCCAGCAGCTTGGACGGGGGTATTGGTTCAGATACGCAGTATTTT
CDR3aa: CASSLDGGIGSDTQYF

abundance: -
v_gene: TRBV7-9
j_gene: TRBJ1-1
d_gene: -
CDR3nt: TGTGCCAGCAGAGGGGTGAACACTGAAGCTTTCTTT
CDR3aa: CASRGVNTEAFF

abundance: -
v_gene: TRBV5-1
j_gene: TRBJ2-3
d_gene: TRBD2
CDR3nt: TGCGCCAGCAGCTTGGCCCGGGAGGGCGGGATCACAGATACGCAGTATTTT
CDR3aa: CASSLAREGGITDTQYF

abundance: -
v_gene: TRBV11-2
j_gene: TRBJ1-4
d_gene: TRBD1
CDR3nt: TGTGCCAGCAGCCCCGACAGGGACATTAATGAAAAACTGTTTTTT
CDR3aa: CASSPDRDINEKLFF

abundance: -
v_gene: TRBV15
j_gene: TRBJ2-3
d_gene: -
CDR3nt: TGTGCCACCAGCAGAGAGGTAGCGGGCACAGATACGCAGTATTTT
CDR3aa: CATSREVAGTDTQYF

abundance: -
v_gene: TRBV10-3
j_gene: TRBJ2-3
d_gene: -
CDR3nt: TGTGCCATCAGTGAGTCAATAGGGAGAGATACGCAGTATTTT
CDR3aa: CAISESIGRDTQYF

abundance: -
v_gene: TRBV5-1
j_gene: TRBJ2-5
d_gene: TRBD1
CDR3nt: TGCGCCAGCACCTGGGAGGGACAGGGCGGTGAGACCCAGTACTTC
CDR3aa: CASTWEGQGGETQYF

abundance: -
v_gene: TRBV7-3
j_gene: TRBJ2-7
d_gene: -
CDR3nt: TGTGCCAGCAGCTTAACCGGGAGTGATGGCGACGAGCAGTACTTC
CDR3aa: CASSLTGSDGDEQYF

abundance: -
v_gene: TRBV5-1
j_gene: TRBJ2-2
d_gene: TRBD2
CDR3nt: TGCGCCAGCAGTCGTTCTGGCGGGAGCGCGAACACCGGGGAGCTGTTTTTT
CDR3aa: CASSRSGGSANTGELFF

abundance: -
v_gene: TRBV6-1
j_gene: TRBJ2-7
d_gene: -
CDR3nt: TGTGCCACCGGGACACAGCCCTACGAGCAGTACTTC
CDR3aa: CATGTQPYEQYF

abundance: -
v_gene: TRBV29-1
j_gene: TRBJ1-1
d_gene: -
CDR3nt: TGCAGCGTCGTCAGGCAGATGAACACTGAAGCTTTCTTT
CDR3aa: CSVVRQMNTEAFF

abundance: few
v_gene: TRBV7-7
j_gene: TRBJ2-1
d_gene: TRBD2
CDR3nt: TGTGCTAGCAGCTCACTAGCGAGGAATGAGCAGTTCTTC
CDR3aa: CASSSLARNEQFF

abundance: -
v_gene: TRBV4-1
j_gene: TRBJ2-2
d_gene: -
CDR3nt: TGCGCCAGCAGCCAAGAGTATTCCAGGGTCGCCGGGGAGCTGTTTTTT
CDR3aa: CASSQEYSRVAGELFF